The 13 T cell receptor beta chains presented below share a single source sample, sequenced in a study of OX40 agonist ivuxolimab in advanced cancers. Sequencing was performed with immunoSEQ multiplex PCR; in TCRdb, only in-frame clones are kept and a portion is missing. Seen here are about 12,000 clones, roughly 71% observed once, and the top ten hold approximately 12%. Sample: CD4+ or CD8+ T cells sorted from blood, taken in a trial of the OX40 agonist ivuxolimab. Receptor source: an adult with an advanced solid tumor such as melanoma, head and neck, liver or kidney cancer.

V usage is TRBV10-3 and J usage is TRBJ2-1; tentative D call: TRBD1 (6 bases). The CDR3 length is 16 residues. The V gene lost 2 bases and the J gene lost 2 bases, with 13 bases spanning the gap. Germline V gene data show CDR1 as ENHRY and CDR2 as SYGVKD. The CDR3 coding sequence is TGTGCCATCAGTGAGGTCCAGGGGCAGCCCTACAATGAGCAGTTCTTC. Protein: CAISEVQGQPYNEQFF.

The chain employs TRBV7-3 and TRBJ1-1; D is undetermined. CDR3 length: 13 residues. Germline V gene sequence: CDR1 SGHTA, CDR2 FQGTGA. Trimming pared 4 bases from V and 0 bases from J, leaving 6 bases between. The chain's CDR3 is CASSSAVNTEAFF. The CDR3 DNA reads TGTGCCAGCAGCTCTGCGGTGAACACTGAAGCTTTCTTT.

The gene calls are TRBV21-1 and TRBJ1-5; the table's D call of TRBD1 was not tested on the DNA. TRBV21-1 is a documented pseudogene. The CDR3 covers 16 residues. The CDR3 coding sequence is TGTGCCAGCAGCGGCCGACAGGGTGATAGCAATCAGCCCCAGCATTTT. This gives the protein CASSGRQGDSNQPQHF.

This clone qualifies as medium-sized. The chain uses TRBV27 and TRBJ2-7; no reliable D call. Looked up from germline, CDR1 is MNHEY and CDR2 is SMNVEV (reference sequence). Trimming stripped 3 bases from V and 6 bases from J, with 12 bases between. This CDR3 contains 13 residues. CDR3 sequence: CASSLGIALEQYF. As DNA, the CDR3 is TGTGCCAGCAGTTTGGGAATTGCTCTCGAGCAGTACTTC.

This clone appeared a few times. The V gene is TRBV6-5, the J gene TRBJ1-6, with D unclear. Germline CDR1 and CDR2: MNHEY and SVGAGI. V lost 0 bases and J 8 bases, leaving 11 bases between the germline ends. This CDR3 comprises 15 residues. The chain's CDR3 is CASSYSPWQDSPLHF. DNA for the CDR3: TGTGCCAGCAGTTACTCACCGTGGCAGGATTCACCCCTCCACTTT.

The genes are TRBV6-5 and TRBJ2-5, with 8 nucleotides matching TRBD2. TRBJ2-7 explains the end of the DNA better; the J call may be wrong. The CDR3 is made up of 14 amino acids. Germline V lookup: CDR1 MNHEY, CDR2 SVGAGI. Here the CDR3 DNA reads TGTGCCAGCAGTCACGGACTAGCCAAATACGAGCAGTACTTC. This codes for CASSHGLAKYEQYF.

This chain connects TRBV6-5 to TRBJ1-6; D uncertain. In germline, CDR1 is MNHEY, CDR2 SVGAGI. This CDR3 has 13 amino acids. Deletions cut 6 bases from V and 7 bases from J, with 10 bases between. DNA for the CDR3: TGTGCCAGCAGGATCTACCGCAATTCACCCCTCCACTTT. It codes for CASRIYRNSPLHF.

This clone was seen a few times. The V gene is TRBV6-6, the J gene TRBJ2-7, with D possibly being TRBD2 (5 bases). CDR1 and CDR2 (germline): MNHNY, SVGAGI (reference sequence). The germline V and J ends were trimmed by 6 bases and 3 bases, with 15 bases remaining between them. CDR3 length equals 14 residues. The CDR3 nucleotides read TGTGCCAGCAGCCTCTCGACGGCGGGCTACGAGCAGTACTTC. Translated, it gives CASSLSTAGYEQYF.

This clone was seen a few times. The chain links TRBV7-9 to TRBJ2-1, with 8 bases identical to TRBD2. The CDR3 sequence is 16 residues long. V shed 3 bases and J 9 bases; nucleotides not matched to a gene: 13. Germline loops: CDR1 SEHNR, CDR2 FQNEAQ (reference sequence). The CDR3: CASSFPGLGGRGEQFF. The CDR3 DNA sequence: TGTGCCAGCAGCTTCCCGGGACTAGGAGGGAGAGGTGAGCAGTTCTTC.

This chain uses TRBV11-2 with TRBJ2-7, with TRBD1 matching 9 bases. The CDR3 runs to 15 residues. Germline V gene sequence: CDR1 SGHAT, CDR2 FQNNGV. V lost 5 bases, J lost 0 bases, and 5 bases stayed unmatched. Here the CDR3 DNA reads TGTGCCAGCAGCCTCACAGGGGGCCCCTCCTACGAGCAGTACTTC. Encoded protein: CASSLTGGPSYEQYF.

The chain is built from TRBV28 and TRBJ2-1; D may be TRBD2 (6 bases). This CDR3 is built from 14 residues. Germline V gene data show CDR1 as MDHEN and CDR2 as SYDVKM. Trimming took 3 bases from V and 4 from J, leaving 10 bases between them. The CDR3 loop is CASSFNGGYNEQFF. In nucleotides, the CDR3 is TGTGCCAGCAGTTTTAACGGGGGTTACAATGAGCAGTTCTTC.

The rearrangement joins TRBV1 to TRBJ2-5. TRBV1 is marked as a pseudogene. The CDR3 length is 14 residues. This CDR3 is CTSSQARGGETQYF. CDR3 nucleotides: TGCACCAGCAGCCAAGCCAGGGGGGGGGAGACCCAGTACTTC.

The chain is built from TRBV15 and TRBJ2-7; a weak D match, TRBD2 (5 bases). V lost 0 bases and J lost 6, with 15 bases in between. There are 15 residues in the CDR3. Germline CDR1 is LNHNV and CDR2 is YYDKDF (reference sequence). CDR3 protein: CATSRDNWRALEQYF. The CDR3 nucleotides are TGTGCCACCAGCAGAGATAATTGGCGGGCTCTCGAGCAGTACTTC.